This T cell receptor beta chain is from a study of blood T cell repertoires in COVID-19. This clone was seen just once. Sequencing used immunoSEQ multiplex PCR; TCRdb keeps in-frame clones, though not all of them. Among hundreds of thousands of clones, around 82% were seen once, and the ten largest hold around 7.8%. The CDR3 runs 14 residues. The V gene's germline CDR1 is SNHLY and CDR2 FYNNEI. Trimming left V 7 bases short and J 1 base short, with 10 bases between. The specimen was peripheral blood. The sequence was collected from a human donor in a cohort sampled during active COVID-19. The chain couples TRBV2 to TRBJ2-2; tentatively, D is TRBD2 (6 bases). CDR3: CASKLGGNTGELFF. In DNA, the CDR3 is TGTGCCAGCAAATTGGGGGGGAACACCGGGGAGCTGTTTTTT.